These T cell receptor beta chains were read from a single sample in a study of T cells in narcolepsy. Sequencing was performed with immunoSEQ multiplex PCR; in TCRdb, only in-frame clones are kept and a portion is missing. The table has about 35,000 clones, more than 70% seen once; the top ten hold roughly 1%. Sequenced: memory (CD45RA-) CD4+ T cells from blood. These receptors all stem from a human donor in good health. The CDR3 runs from the conserved cysteine through the conserved F or W. Fields, in order: V gene, D gene, J gene, clone size, CDR3 protein, CDR3 DNA. A D gene is named only where the DNA matches it firmly. Where a row states a size, it is once, few, many or the class of an expanded clone; other rows omit it.

v_gene: TRBV5-1
d_gene: -
j_gene: TRBJ2-5
abundance: -
CDR3aa: CASSPSGAYQETQYF
CDR3nt: TGCGCCAGCAGCCCCAGCGGAGCGTACCAAGAGACCCAGTACTTC

v_gene: TRBV5-4
d_gene: -
j_gene: TRBJ2-5
abundance: -
CDR3aa: CASSLGGEETQYF
CDR3nt: TGTGCCAGCAGCTTGGGCGGTGAAGAGACCCAGTACTTC

v_gene: TRBV14
d_gene: TRBD2
j_gene: TRBJ2-3
abundance: few
CDR3aa: CASSQEQGLATDTQYF
CDR3nt: TGTGCCAGCAGCCAAGAACAGGGACTAGCGACAGATACGCAGTATTTT

v_gene: TRBV27
d_gene: TRBD1
j_gene: TRBJ1-5
abundance: -
CDR3aa: CASSIKGYGDRRDQPQHF
CDR3nt: TGTGCCAGCAGCATAAAAGGTTACGGGGACAGGCGGGATCAGCCCCAGCATTTT

v_gene: TRBV7-2
d_gene: -
j_gene: TRBJ1-1
abundance: -
CDR3aa: CASSPQRVRADMNTEAFF
CDR3nt: TGTGCCAGCAGCCCCCAAAGGGTCCGAGCAGACATGAACACTGAAGCTTTCTTT

v_gene: TRBV5-1
d_gene: -
j_gene: TRBJ2-2
abundance: -
CDR3aa: CASSLGPATNTGELFF
CDR3nt: TGCGCCAGCAGCTTGGGCCCGGCGACTAACACCGGGGAGCTGTTTTTT

v_gene: TRBV7-2
d_gene: -
j_gene: TRBJ2-1
abundance: -
CDR3aa: CASSLRTLDEQFF
CDR3nt: TGTGCCAGCAGCCTGAGAACCCTGGATGAGCAGTTCTTC

v_gene: TRBV5-4
d_gene: -
j_gene: TRBJ2-7
abundance: -
CDR3aa: CASSSISGTYEQYF
CDR3nt: TGTGCCAGCAGCTCCATAAGCGGTACCTACGAGCAGTACTTC

v_gene: TRBV28
d_gene: -
j_gene: TRBJ2-3
abundance: -
CDR3aa: CASSFPGDGWDTQYF
CDR3nt: TGTGCCAGCAGTTTTCCAGGGGACGGATGGGATACGCAGTATTTT

v_gene: TRBV5-4
d_gene: -
j_gene: TRBJ1-6
abundance: -
CDR3aa: CASTRRTLREGSYNSPLHF
CDR3nt: TGTGCCAGCACCCGACGGACTCTGAGGGAGGGCTCCTATAATTCACCCCTCCACTTT

v_gene: TRBV2
d_gene: -
j_gene: TRBJ2-5
abundance: -
CDR3aa: CASRGRRNQETQYF
CDR3nt: TGTGCCAGCAGGGGCCGACGGAACCAAGAGACCCAGTACTTC

v_gene: TRBV30
d_gene: -
j_gene: TRBJ1-3
abundance: -
CDR3aa: CAWTLPGTFSGNTIYF
CDR3nt: TGTGCCTGGACGTTGCCCGGGACTTTCTCTGGAAACACCATATATTTT

v_gene: TRBV5-6
d_gene: TRBD1
j_gene: TRBJ2-2
abundance: -
CDR3aa: CASSLDRVLGTGELFF
CDR3nt: TGTGCCAGCAGCCTAGACAGGGTTTTGGGCACCGGGGAGCTGTTTTTT

v_gene: TRBV11-3
d_gene: -
j_gene: TRBJ2-1
abundance: -
CDR3aa: CASSPRSSAKDEQFF
CDR3nt: TGTGCCAGCAGCCCTCGAAGTAGCGCCAAGGATGAGCAGTTCTTC

v_gene: TRBV15
d_gene: TRBD2
j_gene: TRBJ2-2
abundance: -
CDR3aa: CATSRDSGKTGELFF
CDR3nt: TGTGCCACCAGCAGGGATAGCGGGAAGACCGGGGAGCTGTTTTTT

v_gene: TRBV5-6
d_gene: -
j_gene: TRBJ2-5
abundance: -
CDR3aa: CASSSRGYGGETQYF
CDR3nt: TGTGCCAGCAGCTCCAGGGGATATGGAGGAGAGACCCAGTACTTC

v_gene: TRBV7-9
d_gene: TRBD1
j_gene: TRBJ2-5
abundance: -
CDR3aa: CASSPGTGGYVETQYF
CDR3nt: TGTGCCAGCAGCCCCGGGACAGGGGGCTATGTTGAGACCCAGTACTTC

v_gene: TRBV19
d_gene: TRBD1
j_gene: TRBJ2-2
abundance: -
CDR3aa: CASSQPGQGAGGELFF
CDR3nt: TGTGCCAGTAGTCAGCCGGGACAGGGGGCGGGCGGGGAGCTGTTTTTT

v_gene: TRBV9
d_gene: -
j_gene: TRBJ2-3
abundance: -
CDR3aa: CASSVGAMGTDTQYF
CDR3nt: TGTGCCAGCAGCGTAGGTGCCATGGGCACAGATACGCAGTATTTT

v_gene: TRBV19
d_gene: TRBD2
j_gene: TRBJ2-5
abundance: few
CDR3aa: CASSSGSGIRETQYF
CDR3nt: TGTGCCAGTAGTAGTGGTAGCGGGATTCGGGAGACCCAGTACTTC

v_gene: TRBV23-1
d_gene: TRBD1
j_gene: TRBJ2-2
abundance: -
CDR3aa: CASSQLPGQKNISTGELFF
CDR3nt: TGCGCCAGCAGTCAATTGCCGGGACAGAAAAATATATCCACCGGGGAGCTGTTTTTT

v_gene: TRBV5-6
d_gene: -
j_gene: TRBJ2-7
abundance: -
CDR3aa: CASSTNRNPYEQYF
CDR3nt: TGTGCCAGCAGTACCAATAGGAATCCCTACGAGCAGTACTTC

v_gene: TRBV28
d_gene: TRBD1
j_gene: TRBJ2-4
abundance: -
CDR3aa: CASSSPTGSANIQYF
CDR3nt: TGTGCCAGCAGTTCCCCGACAGGGTCAGCAAACATTCAGTACTTC

v_gene: TRBV11-2
d_gene: -
j_gene: TRBJ2-1
abundance: once
CDR3aa: CASSRVGASEFF
CDR3nt: TGTGCCAGCAGTAGGGTGGGGGCGTCGGAGTTCTTC

v_gene: TRBV9
d_gene: TRBD1
j_gene: TRBJ1-1
abundance: -
CDR3aa: CASSVGTGQNTEAFF
CDR3nt: TGTGCCAGCAGCGTGGGGACAGGCCAGAACACTGAAGCTTTCTTT

v_gene: TRBV18
d_gene: TRBD2
j_gene: TRBJ2-5
abundance: -
CDR3aa: CASSPVLAGFQETQYF
CDR3nt: TGTGCCAGCTCACCCGTACTAGCGGGGTTCCAAGAGACCCAGTACTTC

v_gene: TRBV14
d_gene: TRBD2
j_gene: TRBJ2-4
abundance: -
CDR3aa: CASSQAGLAGGPTKNIQYF
CDR3nt: TGTGCCAGCAGCCAAGCGGGACTAGCGGGGGGGCCGACCAAAAACATTCAGTACTTC

v_gene: TRBV11-2
d_gene: -
j_gene: TRBJ1-1
abundance: -
CDR3aa: CASSLTNGGVEAFF
CDR3nt: TGTGCCAGCAGCTTAACCAATGGGGGGGTTGAAGCTTTCTTT

v_gene: TRBV4-2
d_gene: TRBD1
j_gene: TRBJ1-4
abundance: few
CDR3aa: CASSNTGEYEKLFF
CDR3nt: TGTGCCAGCAGCAATACAGGGGAATACGAAAAACTGTTTTTT

v_gene: TRBV5-1
d_gene: TRBD1
j_gene: TRBJ2-7
abundance: -
CDR3aa: CASSLDLGTGGYEQYF
CDR3nt: TGCGCCAGCAGCTTGGATTTGGGGACAGGGGGCTACGAGCAGTACTTC

v_gene: TRBV30
d_gene: TRBD1
j_gene: TRBJ2-1
abundance: -
CDR3aa: CAHKDRGYNEQFF
CDR3nt: TGTGCCCACAAGGACAGGGGTTACAATGAGCAGTTCTTC

v_gene: TRBV30
d_gene: -
j_gene: TRBJ1-2
abundance: -
CDR3aa: CAWSVVGTGYTF
CDR3nt: TGTGCCTGGAGTGTAGTAGGTACTGGCTACACCTTC

v_gene: TRBV9
d_gene: TRBD1
j_gene: TRBJ1-1
abundance: -
CDR3aa: CASSTRDRETEAFF
CDR3nt: TGTGCCAGCAGCACAAGGGACAGGGAGACTGAAGCTTTCTTT

v_gene: TRBV5-4
d_gene: -
j_gene: TRBJ2-7
abundance: few
CDR3aa: CASRDAVAVPYEQYF
CDR3nt: TGTGCCAGCAGGGATGCGGTAGCGGTCCCCTACGAGCAGTACTTC

v_gene: TRBV7-9
d_gene: TRBD1
j_gene: TRBJ2-3
abundance: -
CDR3aa: CASSPGQGSTDTQYF
CDR3nt: TGTGCCAGCAGCCCAGGACAGGGCAGCACAGATACGCAGTATTTT

v_gene: TRBV5-4
d_gene: TRBD2
j_gene: TRBJ2-2
abundance: -
CDR3aa: CASSPLAGENTGELFF
CDR3nt: TGTGCCAGCAGCCCGCTTGCGGGGGAGAACACCGGGGAGCTGTTTTTT

v_gene: TRBV7-2
d_gene: -
j_gene: TRBJ2-3
abundance: once
CDR3aa: CASSLGSSGAPGLGDTQYF
CDR3nt: TGTGCCAGCAGCTTAGGATCGAGTGGGGCGCCCGGATTGGGGGATACGCAGTATTTT

v_gene: TRBV5-1
d_gene: TRBD1
j_gene: TRBJ2-7
abundance: -
CDR3aa: CASSLGGSSNYEQYF
CDR3nt: TGCGCCAGCAGCTTAGGGGGCAGCTCTAATTACGAGCAGTACTTC

v_gene: TRBV10-2
d_gene: TRBD1
j_gene: TRBJ1-2
abundance: -
CDR3aa: CASSEQGTGGDGYTF
CDR3nt: TGCGCCAGCAGTGAGCAGGGGACAGGGGGCGATGGCTACACCTTC

v_gene: TRBV28
d_gene: -
j_gene: TRBJ2-5
abundance: -
CDR3aa: CASSLFRGTQETQYF
CDR3nt: TGTGCCAGCAGTTTGTTTCGCGGGACACAAGAGACCCAGTACTTC

v_gene: TRBV19
d_gene: -
j_gene: TRBJ1-4
abundance: -
CDR3aa: CASRGTGQRNEKLFF
CDR3nt: TGTGCCAGTAGAGGGACCGGACAGAGAAACGAAAAACTGTTTTTT

v_gene: TRBV5-4
d_gene: TRBD1
j_gene: TRBJ2-1
abundance: -
CDR3aa: CASSLGTGGVNEQFF
CDR3nt: TGTGCCAGCAGCTTAGGGACAGGGGGAGTCAATGAGCAGTTCTTC

v_gene: TRBV7-9
d_gene: -
j_gene: TRBJ1-1
abundance: -
CDR3aa: CASSPSHEAFF
CDR3nt: TGTGCCAGCAGCCCAAGTCATGAAGCTTTCTTT

v_gene: TRBV5-1
d_gene: TRBD1
j_gene: TRBJ1-1
abundance: -
CDR3aa: CASSEPGQGITEAFF
CDR3nt: TGCGCCAGCAGCGAACCGGGACAGGGCATCACTGAAGCTTTCTTT

v_gene: TRBV2
d_gene: TRBD1
j_gene: TRBJ1-6
abundance: -
CDR3aa: CASRGQSSYNSPLHF
CDR3nt: TGTGCCAGCAGGGGACAGAGCTCCTATAATTCACCCCTCCACTTT

v_gene: TRBV19
d_gene: -
j_gene: TRBJ1-2
abundance: -
CDR3aa: CASTYRGARNYGYTF
CDR3nt: TGTGCCAGTACCTATAGGGGGGCTCGCAACTATGGCTACACCTTC

v_gene: TRBV19
d_gene: -
j_gene: TRBJ1-1
abundance: few
CDR3aa: CASSTQVSTEAFF
CDR3nt: TGTGCCAGTAGTACCCAAGTCAGCACTGAAGCTTTCTTT

v_gene: TRBV18
d_gene: TRBD1
j_gene: TRBJ1-2
abundance: -
CDR3aa: CASSPDRGYGYTF
CDR3nt: TGTGCCAGCTCACCGGACAGGGGGTATGGCTACACCTTC

v_gene: TRBV11-1
d_gene: TRBD2
j_gene: TRBJ2-1
abundance: -
CDR3aa: CASSLPGLGGNNEQFF
CDR3nt: TGTGCCAGCAGCCTCCCCGGACTAGGTGGGAACAATGAGCAGTTCTTC

v_gene: TRBV2
d_gene: -
j_gene: TRBJ2-2
abundance: -
CDR3aa: CASSEGKGSFTGELFF
CDR3nt: TGTGCCAGCAGTGAAGGGAAGGGGTCATTCACCGGGGAGCTGTTTTTT

v_gene: TRBV30
d_gene: -
j_gene: TRBJ2-3
abundance: few
CDR3aa: CAWSVQDTQYF
CDR3nt: TGTGCCTGGAGTGTACAAGATACGCAGTATTTT

v_gene: TRBV18
d_gene: -
j_gene: TRBJ2-1
abundance: -
CDR3aa: CASSPLRDEQFF
CDR3nt: TGTGCCAGCTCACCTCTCCGGGATGAGCAGTTCTTC

v_gene: TRBV19
d_gene: -
j_gene: TRBJ2-5
abundance: -
CDR3aa: CASSIGNQETQYF
CDR3nt: TGTGCCAGTAGTATCGGGAATCAAGAGACCCAGTACTTC

v_gene: TRBV30
d_gene: -
j_gene: TRBJ1-4
abundance: -
CDR3aa: CAWSPGTTNEKLFF
CDR3nt: TGTGCCTGGAGCCCAGGGACAACTAATGAAAAACTGTTTTTT

v_gene: TRBV4-2
d_gene: TRBD2
j_gene: TRBJ2-3
abundance: -
CDR3aa: CASSHSLAGGISTDTQYF
CDR3nt: TGTGCCAGCAGCCATAGCCTAGCGGGGGGGATTAGCACAGATACGCAGTATTTT

v_gene: TRBV18
d_gene: -
j_gene: TRBJ2-5
abundance: -
CDR3aa: CASSPVQWETQYF
CDR3nt: TGTGCCAGCTCACCGGTCCAATGGGAGACCCAGTACTTC

v_gene: TRBV25-1
d_gene: -
j_gene: TRBJ2-7
abundance: -
CDR3aa: CASSEYRGNYEQYF
CDR3nt: TGTGCCAGCAGTGAATATCGGGGGAACTACGAGCAGTACTTC

v_gene: TRBV6-5
d_gene: -
j_gene: TRBJ2-3
abundance: -
CDR3aa: CASSYSMGRPGNTQYF
CDR3nt: TGTGCCAGCAGTTACTCGATGGGCCGACCGGGGAATACGCAGTATTTT

v_gene: TRBV7-8
d_gene: -
j_gene: TRBJ2-5
abundance: once
CDR3aa: CASSLDRGGETQYF
CDR3nt: TGTGCCAGCAGCTTAGACAGGGGGGGAGAGACCCAGTACTTC